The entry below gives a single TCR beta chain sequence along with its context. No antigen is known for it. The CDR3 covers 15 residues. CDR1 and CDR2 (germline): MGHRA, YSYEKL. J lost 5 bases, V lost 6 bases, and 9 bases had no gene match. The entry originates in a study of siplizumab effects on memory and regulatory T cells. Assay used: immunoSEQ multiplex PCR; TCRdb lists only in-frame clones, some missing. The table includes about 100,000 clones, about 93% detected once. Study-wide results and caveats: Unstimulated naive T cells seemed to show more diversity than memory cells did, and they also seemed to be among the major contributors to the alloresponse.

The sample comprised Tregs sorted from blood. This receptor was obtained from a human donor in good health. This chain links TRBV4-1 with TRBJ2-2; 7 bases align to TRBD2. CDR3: CASSVPGLSTGELFF. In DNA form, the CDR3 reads TGCGCCAGCAGTGTACCGGGACTATCGACCGGGGAGCTGTTTTTT.